This TCR beta chain was obtained from a study of cytomegalovirus exposure and HLA in healthy donors. Libraries were prepared by immunoSEQ multiplex PCR; TCRdb keeps only in-frame clonotypes and omits some of them. Here the sample spans under 250,000 clones, 75% to 95% being singletons. This CDR3 spans 13 amino acids. V gave up 7 bases and J gave up 9 bases, with 16 bases separating them. Germline V CDR1 and CDR2: MGHRA, YSYEKL. This sequence originates from a woman aged 18 to 35 in good health and CMV-seronegative. The sequencing input was PBMCs. The V call is TRBV4-1, the J call TRBJ2-1, with D possibly TRBD1 on 5 matching bases. For the CDR3, the DNA is TGCGCCAGCACCTACGTTCCAGGGTGTGAGCAGTTCTTC. Protein: CASTYVPGCEQFF.